The 8 T cell receptor beta chains below come from one sample, sequenced in a study of T cell repertoires in cytomegalovirus infection. TCRdb re-analysed the reads in MiXCR, keeping a single row per CDR3 protein. The sample contains 200,000 to 300,000 distinct CDR3 sequences, about 12% of which appear only once. The sequencing sample was made of PBMCs. These receptors were taken from a human donor in good health (CMV status not recorded). Some clones in this sample may be carry-over from other donors' samples.

About this clonotype itself: This sequence may be a read error, since a much larger clone differs from it by one base. The CDR3 does not end in the conserved phenylalanine or tryptophan, so this is likely a read error. The gene calls are TRBV6-1 and TRBJ2-7, with D maybe TRBD2 (6 bases). This CDR3 comprises 12 residues. The germline V gene encodes CDR1 MNHNS and CDR2 SASEGT. Trimming removed 0 bases from V and 7 bases from J, with 7 bases in between. The CDR3 DNA sequence: TGTGCCAGCAGTGAAGCGGGGAGGGAGCAGTACTTA. Encoded protein: CASSEAGREQYL.

The rearrangement links TRBV3-1 to TRBJ1-1, with a possible D match to TRBD1 (5 bases). Trimming took 5 bases from V and 7 from J, leaving 11 bases between them. The CDR3 runs 12 residues. In germline, CDR1 is LGHDT, CDR2 YNNKEL (reference sequence). CDR3: CASSGDGIEAFF. In DNA form, the CDR3 reads TGTGCCAGCAGCGGGGACGGCATTGAAGCTTTCTTT.

The gene calls are TRBV30 and TRBJ2-7; perhaps TRBD1 as D (5 bases). The CDR3 is made up of 13 amino acids. The germline gives CDR1 GTSNPN, CDR2 SVGIG (reference sequence). Trimming shortened V by 3 bases and J by 6 bases, and 15 bases separated the two germline ends. CDR3 in amino acids: CAWRRTPLIEQYF. The CDR3 region has the DNA TGTGCCTGGAGGAGGACACCCCTCATCGAGCAGTACTTC.

This clonotype was recorded many times. V gene TRBV20-1 combines with J gene TRBJ1-6; the D is unclear. Germline assignment: CDR1 DFQATT and CDR2 SNEGSKA (reference sequence). V was trimmed by 6 bases and J by 8 bases, leaving 14 bases between them. The CDR3 extends over 13 amino acids. This CDR3 reads CSARSYEDSPLHF. DNA for the CDR3: TGCAGTGCCCGGTCCTATGAGGATTCACCCCTCCACTTT.

This clonotype showed up many times. The chain combines TRBV2 with TRBJ2-7; TRBD2 agrees at 8 bases. The CDR3 length is 13 residues. Germline V gives CDR1 SNHLY, CDR2 FYNNEI. V lost 5 bases to trimming and J lost 3 bases; unmatched junction nucleotides: 3. This chain's CDR3 is CASSPAGGYEQYF. The CDR3, as DNA: TGTGCCAGCAGTCCGGCGGGGGGCTACGAGCAGTACTTC.

In this sample, this clonotype turned up many times. This chain uses TRBV7-2 with TRBJ1-1; TRBD1 might be the D (6 bases). The germline gives CDR1 SGHTA, CDR2 FQGNSA. V was pared by 3 bases and J by 5 bases, with 13 bases between. The length of the CDR3 is 14 residues. CDR3 DNA: TGTGCCAGCAGCTTCGGGGGGCAAGGAACTGAAGCTTTCTTT. It is translated as CASSFGGQGTEAFF.

This clonotype was recorded a few times. The chain carries TRBV6-5 and TRBJ2-2, with a weak D call TRBD2 (6 bases). This CDR3 contains 14 residues. CDR1 and CDR2 from the germline V gene are MNHEY and SVGAGI. V lost 3 bases and J lost 8, with 13 bases in between. CDR3 nucleotides: TGTGCCAGCAGTTATTCGGGGGATTTGGGGGAGCTGTTTTTT. Encoded protein: CASSYSGDLGELFF.

In this sample, this clonotype turned up a few times. The chain is built from TRBV20-1 and TRBJ2-7, with D perhaps TRBD1 (6 bases). The CDR3 sequence is 11 residues long. Germline V CDR1 and CDR2: DFQATT, SNEGSKA (reference sequence). V gave up 5 bases and J gave up 6 bases, with 11 bases separating them. CDR3 loop: CSASQGTEQYF. CDR3 DNA sequence: TGCAGTGCTTCACAGGGAACCGAGCAGTACTTC.